These 21 T cell receptor beta chains share one sample of origin, sequenced in a study of blood T cell repertoires in COVID-19. Sequenced by immunoSEQ multiplex PCR; TCRdb stores in-frame clones only, minus some. The repertoire holds over 85,000 clones, with approximately 87% as singletons. The specimen was peripheral blood. These receptors were collected from a human donor with acute or convalescent COVID-19. The donor label of this sample is uncertain.

The rearrangement uses TRBV7-2 and TRBJ2-3, with TRBD2 matching over 8 bases. Germline V gene sequence: CDR1 SGHTA, CDR2 FQGNSA. The CDR3 covers 16 residues. J lost 2 bases, V lost 5 bases, and 9 bases had no gene match. CDR3 in DNA: TGTGCCAGCAGCCAAAACGGGGGGGGGCACACAGATACGCAGTATTTT. It specifies CASSQNGGGHTDTQYF.

This clone has only one observation. V usage is TRBV4-1 and J usage is TRBJ1-4; 10 bases agree with TRBD1. The CDR3 runs to 14 residues. CDR1 and CDR2 from the germline V gene are MGHRA and YSYEKL. Unmatched junction bases numbered 3, after V lost 4 bases and J lost 7 bases. DNA of the CDR3: TGCGCCAGCAGCCCCGGGACAGGGGCTGAAAAACTGTTTTTT. Protein: CASSPGTGAEKLFF.

This chain links TRBV18 with TRBJ1-2, with TRBD1 as a possible D gene (6 bases). The CDR3 is 15 amino acids. Germline V gene data show CDR1 as KGHSH and CDR2 as LQKENI. V dropped 3 bases and J dropped 3 bases, with 14 bases sitting between them. Here the CDR3 reads CASSPVRQADYGYTF. Written as DNA, the CDR3 is TGTGCCAGCTCACCCGTACGACAGGCGGACTATGGCTACACCTTC.

This sequence joins TRBV9 and TRBJ2-3; 8 positions match TRBD2. V lost 7 bases and J lost 3; bases outside the gene matches: 19. Germline loops: CDR1 SGDLS, CDR2 YYNGEE. The CDR3 spans 18 residues. The CDR3 protein is CASGRLTLSSGGTDTQYF. As DNA, the CDR3 is TGTGCCAGCGGGCGCCTCACTTTATCCAGCGGGGGAACAGATACGCAGTATTTT.

Only one count was recorded for this clone. V usage is TRBV11-3 and J usage is TRBJ2-5, with TRBD1 matching 9 bases. CDR1 and CDR2 from the germline V gene are SGHNT and YENEEA. The CDR3 sequence is 15 residues long. V shed 5 bases, J shed 3 bases, and the junction held 7 bases outside the gene matches. The chain's CDR3 is CASSRGTGIEETQYF. The CDR3 region has the DNA TGTGCCAGCAGCCGCGGGACAGGGATTGAAGAGACCCAGTACTTC. Together with reference TRBV11-3 and TRBJ2-5, the CDR3 gives the full variable domain: EAGVVQSPRYKIIEKKQPVAFWCNPISGHNTLYWYLQNLGQGPELLIRYENEEAVDDSQLPKDRFSAERLKGVDSTLKIQPAELGDSAVYLCASSRGTGIEETQYFGPGTRLLVL.

CDR3 amino acids: CARQQGYLGTQYF. In nucleotides, the CDR3 is TGTGCCAGACAACAGGGGTACCTGGGGACCCAGTACTTC. The chain carries TRBV19 and TRBJ2-5; 7 bases line up with TRBD1. This CDR3 is 13 amino acids long. Germline CDR1 LNHDA, CDR2 SQIVND (reference sequence). The V and J ends lost 9 bases and 7 bases, in that order; junction bases with no gene match: 11.

This chain joins TRBV11-2 and TRBJ2-1; tentatively, D is TRBD2 (7 bases). Per the germline V gene, CDR1 is SGHAT and CDR2 is FQNNGV. This CDR3 comprises 15 residues. Trimming shortened V by 5 bases and J by 5 bases, and 16 bases separated the two germline ends. CDR3 residues: CASSPVRGRHNEQFF. CDR3 coding DNA: TGTGCCAGCAGCCCTGTGCGGGGGCGTCACAATGAGCAGTTCTTC.

The chain is built from TRBV2 and TRBJ1-1; 8 positions agree with TRBD1. The CDR3 covers 14 residues. CDR1 and CDR2 (germline): SNHLY, FYNNEI. J was trimmed by 1 base and V by 5 bases; bases with no gene match: 3. The DNA of the CDR3 is TGTGCCAGCAGTTGGACAGGGACGAACACTGAAGCTTTCTTT. This codes for CASSWTGTNTEAFF.

The chain has TRBV5-5 and TRBJ2-1; TRBD1 aligns across 10 bases. The germline V gene encodes CDR1 SGHKS and CDR2 YYEKEE (reference sequence). J gave up 3 bases and V 4 bases, and 7 bases lay outside the gene matches. The CDR3 runs to 16 residues. CDR3 nucleotides: TGTGCCAGCAGCGTCACCGGGACAGGGGACTACAATGAGCAGTTCTTC. Translation: CASSVTGTGDYNEQFF.

This chain links TRBV6-5 with TRBJ2-6; D is unclear. Germline loops: CDR1 MNHEY, CDR2 SVGAGI. V was pared by 7 bases and J by 0 bases, with 10 bases between. The CDR3 runs 15 residues. The CDR3: CASIRPSSGANVLTF. The CDR3 nucleotides read TGTGCCAGCATCCGACCTAGCTCTGGGGCCAACGTCCTGACTTTC.

The CDR3 DNA is TGTGCCAGTAGTATTTGGCCATTTATAACTGAAGCTTTCTTT. This codes for CASSIWPFITEAFF. V gene TRBV19 combines with J gene TRBJ1-1, with D uncertain. The CDR3 has 14 residues. Germline loops: CDR1 LNHDA, CDR2 SQIVND (reference sequence). Trimming stripped 3 bases from V and 5 bases from J, with 13 bases between.

V is TRBV27 and J is TRBJ1-1, with a possible D match to TRBD1 (6 bases). Germline CDR1 and CDR2: MNHEY and SMNVEV (reference sequence). The CDR3 has 14 amino acids. V was shortened by 3 bases and J by 1 base, with 9 bases between the two germline ends. The CDR3 bases are TGTGCCAGCAGTTTGAGAGGGGGGAACACTGAAGCTTTCTTT. Its translation: CASSLRGGNTEAFF.

V and J are TRBV24-1 and TRBJ1-2; 8 nucleotides align to TRBD1. The CDR3 extends over 16 amino acids. The germline V gene encodes CDR1 KGHDR and CDR2 SFDVKD. The V segment lost 4 bases and the J segment 6 bases; nucleotides outside the gene matches: 12. The DNA of the CDR3 is TGTGCCACCAGTGAGCTATCCCCGACAGGGGAACATGGCTACACCTTC. Its translation: CATSELSPTGEHGYTF.

The gene calls are TRBV7-9 and TRBJ1-5; D uncertain. Trimming took 3 bases from V and 5 from J, leaving 5 bases between them. The CDR3 is 12 amino acids. Germline-derived CDR1 and CDR2 are SEHNR and FQNEAQ (reference sequence). DNA of the CDR3: TGTGCCAGCAGCTTTTCGGATCAGCCCCAGCATTTT. This encodes CASSFSDQPQHF.

V and J are TRBV19 and TRBJ1-1, with TRBD1 identical over 7 bases. Germline lookup yields CDR1 LNHDA and CDR2 SQIVND (reference sequence). The CDR3 has 17 amino acids. Unmatched junction bases numbered 8, after V lost 0 bases and J lost 1 base. The chain's CDR3 is CASSIDLSEGANTEAFF. The CDR3 DNA follows: TGTGCCAGTAGTATAGATCTATCGGAGGGGGCGAACACTGAAGCTTTCTTT.

This sequence joins TRBV5-6 and TRBJ2-7; a weak D match, TRBD1 (5 bases). This CDR3 has 15 residues. Germline-derived CDR1 and CDR2 are SGHDT and YYEEEE. V dropped 4 bases and J dropped 2 bases, with 16 bases sitting between them. The CDR3 nucleotides are TGTGCCAGCAGCCGCCCCCAGGGATCAGCCTACGAGCAGTACTTC. The encoded protein is CASSRPQGSAYEQYF. The full variable domain, with the rest looked up from reference TRBV5-6 and TRBJ2-7, is DAGVTQSPTHLIKTRGQQVTLRCSPKSGHDTVSWYQQALGQGPQFIFQYYEEEERQRGNFPDRFSGHQFPNYSSELNVNALLLGDSALYLCASSRPQGSAYEQYFGPGTRLTVT.

J is TRBJ2-7 and V is TRBV19; maybe TRBD2 (5 bases). The CDR3 sequence is 14 residues long. Trimming pared 6 bases from V and 5 bases from J, leaving 17 bases between. CDR1 and CDR2 from the germline V gene are LNHDA and SQIVND (reference sequence). CDR3: CASRTGLASDEQYF. CDR3 nucleotides: TGTGCCAGTAGAACTGGGCTAGCCTCGGACGAGCAGTACTTC.

The chain couples TRBV7-2 to TRBJ2-5, with D possibly being TRBD1 (6 bases). The CDR3 is 14 residues long. Germline V gene sequence: CDR1 SGHTA, CDR2 FQGNSA. Deletions cut 5 bases from V and 5 bases from J, with 15 bases between. The chain's CDR3 is CASSGDRWKETQYF. The CDR3 nucleotides are TGTGCCAGCAGCGGAGACAGGTGGAAGGAGACCCAGTACTTC. The entire variable domain, with the rest obtained from reference TRBV7-2 and TRBJ2-5, is as follows: GAGVSQSPSNKVTEKGKDVELRCDPISGHTALYWYRQSLGQGLEFLIYFQGNSAPDKSGLPSDRFSAERTGGSVSTLTIQRTQQEDSAVYLCASSGDRWKETQYFGPGTRLLVL.

This chain connects TRBV7-2 to TRBJ2-7; no definite D call. The germline V gene has CDR1 SGHTA and CDR2 FQGNSA. The CDR3 has 13 residues. The V and J ends lost 2 bases and 2 bases respectively, with 7 bases between them. CDR3 DNA: TGTGCCAGCAGCTTAAACTTAGCCTACGAGCAGTACTTC. Encoded protein: CASSLNLAYEQYF.

The chain has TRBV7-9 and TRBJ1-6, with 12 bases lining up with TRBD1. The V segment lost 4 bases and the J segment 9 bases; nucleotides outside the gene matches: 7. This CDR3 has 16 amino acids. Looked up from germline, CDR1 is SEHNR and CDR2 is FQNEAQ (reference sequence). This CDR3 is CASSSSGTGGRSPLHF. In nucleotides, the CDR3 is TGTGCCAGCAGCTCATCCGGGACAGGGGGCCGTTCACCCCTCCACTTT. Full variable domain (outside the CDR3, taken from reference TRBV7-9 and TRBJ1-6): DTGVSQNPRHKITKRGQNVTFRCDPISEHNRLYWYRQTLGQGPEFLTYFQNEAQLEKSRLLSDRFSAERPKGSFSTLEIQRTEQGDSAMYLCASSSSGTGGRSPLHFGNGTRLTVT.

For the CDR3, the DNA is TGTGCCAGCAGTTACTCGAGTGTGATCGCCAAAAACATTCAGTACTTC. Encoded protein: CASSYSSVIAKNIQYF. The chain recombines TRBV6-5 with TRBJ2-4; no clear D gene. This CDR3 has 16 amino acids. Trimming removed 0 bases from V and 1 base from J, with 10 bases in between. Per germline, CDR1 MNHEY and CDR2 SVGAGI.